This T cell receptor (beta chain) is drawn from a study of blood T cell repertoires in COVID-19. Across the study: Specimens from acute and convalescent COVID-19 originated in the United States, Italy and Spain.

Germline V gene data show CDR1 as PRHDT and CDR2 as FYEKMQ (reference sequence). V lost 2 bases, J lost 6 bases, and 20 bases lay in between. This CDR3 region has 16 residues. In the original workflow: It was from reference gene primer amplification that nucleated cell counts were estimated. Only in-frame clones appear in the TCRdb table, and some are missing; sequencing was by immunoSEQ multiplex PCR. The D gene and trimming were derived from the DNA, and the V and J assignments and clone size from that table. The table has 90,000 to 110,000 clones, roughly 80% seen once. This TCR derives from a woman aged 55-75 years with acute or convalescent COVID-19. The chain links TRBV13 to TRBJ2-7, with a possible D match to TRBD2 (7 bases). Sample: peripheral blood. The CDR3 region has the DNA TGTGCCAGCAGCTTAATATCCGGGGGGTTCAGGGGCGAGCAGTACTTC. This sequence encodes CASSLISGGFRGEQYF.